The 2 T cell receptor beta chains below all came from one sample that was sequenced in a study of control samples from healthy donors and cancer patients. Profiling relied on immunoSEQ multiplex PCR, and the TCRdb table lists in-frame clones only, not all of them. The sample records around 68,000 clones, 75% to 85% being singletons. Sequencing used blood. These TCRs come from a man in his fifties or sixties in good health.

This chain links TRBV2 with TRBJ2-1; no firm D call. Germline V gene sequence: CDR1 SNHLY, CDR2 FYNNEI. Trimming stripped 5 bases from V and 9 bases from J, with 14 bases between. The CDR3 is 13 amino acids. The CDR3 loop reads CASSPRSWGEQFF. CDR3 DNA: TGTGCCAGCAGTCCGAGGAGCTGGGGTGAGCAGTTCTTC.

V gene TRBV11-2 combines with J gene TRBJ2-5; 10 nucleotides line up with TRBD2. The trim removed 5 bases at V and 5 bases at J, leaving 11 bases unmatched. There are 16 residues in the CDR3. CDR1 is SGHAT, CDR2 FQNNGV, per germline. CDR3 in amino acids: CASSRGAGGPRETQYF. Written as DNA, the CDR3 is TGTGCCAGCAGCAGGGGAGCGGGAGGGCCGAGGGAGACCCAGTACTTC.